This TCR beta chain was obtained from a study of CD8 T cells in ankylosing spondylitis. Study-wide points: Clones linked to the disease showed a CD8+ phenotype. They occurred at relatively low frequencies in peripheral blood. Within ankylosing spondylitis blood, a TCR beta motif made up of eight highly homologous variants appeared to be characteristic. Matched synovial fluid from ankylosing spondylitis patients was reported to be enriched for disease-linked clones.

This clonotype was detected many times. Its antigen is not known. Using quantitative 5'-RACE with molecular barcodes, the authors made TCR beta libraries. In TCRdb, the 5' RACE reads were re-called with MiXCR into one record per CDR3 protein. This sample yields 250,000 to 350,000 distinct CDR3 sequences, of which about 20% are seen a single time; approximately 3.7% belongs to the top ten. This CDR3 is 12 amino acids long. V lost 1 base, J lost 3 bases, and 5 bases lay in between. CDR1 SGHDT and CDR2 YYEEEE come from the germline V gene. Sequencing used blood, either unsorted or a sorted T cell fraction (not recorded which). The TCR sequence derives from a female donor with ankylosing spondylitis or in good health (not recorded which). The chain links TRBV5-6 to TRBJ2-7; D gene unclear. CDR3 protein: CASSLKRYEQYF. CDR3 sequence (DNA): TGTGCCAGCAGCTTGAAGCGCTACGAGCAGTACTTC.